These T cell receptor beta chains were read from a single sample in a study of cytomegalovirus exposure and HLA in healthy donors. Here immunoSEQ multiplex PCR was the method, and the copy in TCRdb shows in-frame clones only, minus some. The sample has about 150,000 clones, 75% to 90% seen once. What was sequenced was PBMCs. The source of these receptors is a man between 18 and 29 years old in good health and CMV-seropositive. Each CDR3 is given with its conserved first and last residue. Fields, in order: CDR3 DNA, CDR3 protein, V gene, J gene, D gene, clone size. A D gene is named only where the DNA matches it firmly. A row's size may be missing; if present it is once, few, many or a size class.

cdr3_nt: TGCAGCGTTGTTCTTCGCGGGATAGGGGCGACCGGCGAGCAGTACTTC
cdr3_aa: CSVVLRGIGATGEQYF
v_call: TRBV29-1
j_call: TRBJ2-7
d_call: NA
clone_size: NA

cdr3_nt: TGTGCCAGTAGGGACAGCTTGGTCTATGGCTACACCTTC
cdr3_aa: CASRDSLVYGYTF
v_call: TRBV19
j_call: TRBJ1-2
d_call: NA
clone_size: NA

cdr3_nt: TGTGCCAGCAGGCGCCGGACAGAGTTAATCTATGGCTACACCTTC
cdr3_aa: CASRRRTELIYGYTF
v_call: TRBV6-6
j_call: TRBJ1-2
d_call: NA
clone_size: NA

cdr3_nt: TGTGCCAGCAGCCAATCCCAGAGGGCTCGGGACAGGGGGCCGCCTAACTATGGCTACACCTTC
cdr3_aa: CASSQSQRARDRGPPNYGYTF
v_call: TRBV16
j_call: TRBJ1-2
d_call: TRBD1
clone_size: NA

cdr3_nt: TGTGCCACCCGGGACAGGGGGCTATATGGCTACACCTTC
cdr3_aa: CATRDRGLYGYTF
v_call: TRBV6-1
j_call: TRBJ1-2
d_call: TRBD1
clone_size: NA

cdr3_nt: TGTGCCAGCAGCGCCCAAGGGACTAGCGGGATACGAGAGACCCAGTACTTC
cdr3_aa: CASSAQGTSGIRETQYF
v_call: TRBV9
j_call: TRBJ2-5
d_call: TRBD2
clone_size: NA

cdr3_nt: TGTGCCAGCATTAGCGGGAGGGCCGTAGCCTACAATGAGCAGTTCTTC
cdr3_aa: CASISGRAVAYNEQFF
v_call: TRBV6-6
j_call: TRBJ2-1
d_call: TRBD2
clone_size: NA

cdr3_nt: TGTGCCAGCTCCCCCAGTTCTAGCACAGATACGCAGTATTTT
cdr3_aa: CASSPSSSTDTQYF
v_call: TRBV25-1
j_call: TRBJ2-3
d_call: NA
clone_size: NA

cdr3_nt: TGCGCCAGCAGCCTCCCGGGACTAGCGGGGGCCCGGGAGACCCAGTACTTC
cdr3_aa: CASSLPGLAGARETQYF
v_call: TRBV5-1
j_call: TRBJ2-5
d_call: TRBD2
clone_size: NA

cdr3_nt: TGTGCCAGCAGGCCCGGGACAGCCTTCTCCTACGAGCAGTACTTC
cdr3_aa: CASRPGTAFSYEQYF
v_call: TRBV27
j_call: TRBJ2-7
d_call: TRBD1
clone_size: NA

cdr3_nt: TGCGCCAGCAGCCAAGATAGCCCGAACTCTGGAAACACCATATATTTT
cdr3_aa: CASSQDSPNSGNTIYF
v_call: TRBV4-1
j_call: TRBJ1-3
d_call: NA
clone_size: NA

cdr3_nt: TGTGCCAGCAGCGTAGTAGCGGGGGGGGCTGCTGAGCAGTTCTTC
cdr3_aa: CASSVVAGGAAEQFF
v_call: TRBV9
j_call: TRBJ2-1
d_call: TRBD2
clone_size: NA

cdr3_nt: TGCAGCGTTGTGCGGGGGATGGATACGCAGTATTTT
cdr3_aa: CSVVRGMDTQYF
v_call: TRBV29-1
j_call: TRBJ2-3
d_call: TRBD2
clone_size: NA

cdr3_nt: TGCGCCAGCAGTGAGACAGGAGTAAATCAGCCCCAGCATTTT
cdr3_aa: CASSETGVNQPQHF
v_call: TRBV10-2
j_call: TRBJ1-5
d_call: NA
clone_size: NA

cdr3_nt: TGTGCCAGCAGCTTGGATGGCGGGGCTGACTATGGCTACACCTTC
cdr3_aa: CASSLDGGADYGYTF
v_call: TRBV5-5
j_call: TRBJ1-2
d_call: NA
clone_size: NA

cdr3_nt: TGTGCCAGCAGCTTGACCTCAGGGGCAGTAGATACGCAGTATTTT
cdr3_aa: CASSLTSGAVDTQYF
v_call: TRBV7-9
j_call: TRBJ2-3
d_call: NA
clone_size: NA

cdr3_nt: TGTGCCAGCAGCGTGATCTCCGGGACTAGCGGTAACTACGAGCAGTACTTC
cdr3_aa: CASSVISGTSGNYEQYF
v_call: TRBV5-4
j_call: TRBJ2-7
d_call: TRBD2
clone_size: NA

cdr3_nt: TGTGCCAGCAGCGCGTCCCCCCAGGGTACGCAGTATTTT
cdr3_aa: CASSASPQGTQYF
v_call: TRBV6-4
j_call: TRBJ2-3
d_call: NA
clone_size: NA

cdr3_nt: TGTGCCAGCAGTCGGACAGAGAATCAGCCCCAGCATTTT
cdr3_aa: CASSRTENQPQHF
v_call: TRBV6-5
j_call: TRBJ1-5
d_call: NA
clone_size: NA

cdr3_nt: TGTGCCAGCAGCACCGCCGAAGGACAGTTCGCTGAAGCTTTCTTT
cdr3_aa: CASSTAEGQFAEAFF
v_call: TRBV7-6
j_call: TRBJ1-1
d_call: NA
clone_size: NA

cdr3_nt: TGTGCCAGTAGTGCCCGGACAGACACTGAAGCTTTCTTT
cdr3_aa: CASSARTDTEAFF
v_call: TRBV19
j_call: TRBJ1-1
d_call: NA
clone_size: NA

cdr3_nt: TGTGCCAGCAGCGGCTACAGGGCGAACACCGGGGAGCTGTTTTTT
cdr3_aa: CASSGYRANTGELFF
v_call: TRBV9
j_call: TRBJ2-2
d_call: NA
clone_size: NA

cdr3_nt: TGCGCCAGCAGCCAAGCTCTAGGGACTAGCGGGAGAACAGATACGCAGTATTTT
cdr3_aa: CASSQALGTSGRTDTQYF
v_call: TRBV4-3
j_call: TRBJ2-3
d_call: TRBD2
clone_size: once

cdr3_nt: TGTGCCAGCTCACCGGGACAGGGGAACACTGAAGCTTTCTTT
cdr3_aa: CASSPGQGNTEAFF
v_call: TRBV18
j_call: TRBJ1-1
d_call: TRBD1
clone_size: NA

cdr3_nt: TGTGCCAGCAGCTTCGCGGGGACCCAGTACTTC
cdr3_aa: CASSFAGTQYF
v_call: TRBV7-2
j_call: TRBJ2-5
d_call: NA
clone_size: NA

cdr3_nt: TGTGCCAGCAGCGCGGGACTAGCGGGAGCAGGGTACGAGCAGTACTTC
cdr3_aa: CASSAGLAGAGYEQYF
v_call: TRBV9
j_call: TRBJ2-7
d_call: TRBD2
clone_size: NA

cdr3_nt: TGCGCCAGCAGCTCGGGACAGGGGGCCTACGAGCAGTACTTC
cdr3_aa: CASSSGQGAYEQYF
v_call: TRBV5-1
j_call: TRBJ2-7
d_call: TRBD1
clone_size: NA

cdr3_nt: TGTGCCAGCAGCCAAGTTCCCGGGACTAGCGGCAAAGAGACCCAGTACTTC
cdr3_aa: CASSQVPGTSGKETQYF
v_call: TRBV4-2
j_call: TRBJ2-5
d_call: TRBD2
clone_size: NA

cdr3_nt: TGTGCCAGCAGCTTAGGCGGGCTAGCGGGGGGGTACAATGAGCAGTTCTTC
cdr3_aa: CASSLGGLAGGYNEQFF
v_call: TRBV7-7
j_call: TRBJ2-1
d_call: TRBD2
clone_size: NA